This T cell receptor beta chain came from a study of T cell changes during pregnancy in multiple sclerosis. The CDR3 has 15 residues. V shed 5 bases, J shed 4 bases, and the junction held 9 bases outside the gene matches. Germline CDR1 reads SGHTA; CDR2 reads FQGNSA. The repertoire was sequenced with immunoSEQ multiplex PCR; TCRdb's copy has only in-frame clones and lacks some. The sample yields tens of thousands of clones, approximately 92% seen once. V and J are TRBV7-2 and TRBJ2-7; 9 positions agree with TRBD1. The receptor comes from a female donor with multiple sclerosis, enrolled in a pregnancy study. Sample: peripheral blood. In DNA form, the CDR3 reads TGTGCCAGCAGCCCAAATTCGGGACAGGGTTACGAGCAGTACTTC. It codes for CASSPNSGQGYEQYF.